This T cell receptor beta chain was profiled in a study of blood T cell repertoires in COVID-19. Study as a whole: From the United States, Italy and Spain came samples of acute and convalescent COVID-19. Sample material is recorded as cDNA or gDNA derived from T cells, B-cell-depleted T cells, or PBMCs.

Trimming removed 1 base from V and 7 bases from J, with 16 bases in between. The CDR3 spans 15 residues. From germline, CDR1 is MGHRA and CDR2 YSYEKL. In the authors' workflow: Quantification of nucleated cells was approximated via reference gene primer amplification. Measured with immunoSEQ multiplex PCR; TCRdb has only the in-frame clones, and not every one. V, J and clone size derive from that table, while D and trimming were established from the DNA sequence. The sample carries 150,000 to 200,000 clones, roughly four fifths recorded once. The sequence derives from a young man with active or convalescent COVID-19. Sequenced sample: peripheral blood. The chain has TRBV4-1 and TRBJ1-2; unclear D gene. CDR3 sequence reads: CASSQVAPLFSGYTF. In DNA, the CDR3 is TGCGCCAGCAGCCAAGTAGCGCCTCTGTTCAGTGGCTACACCTTC.